This entry concerns a single TCR beta chain. This entry comes from a study of CD8 T cells in Susac syndrome. The CDR3 sequence is 11 residues long. Germline CDR1 and CDR2: DFQATT and SNEGSKA (reference sequence). Trimming took off 6 bases at V and 2 bases at J, with 7 bases between the two ends. cDNA came from roughly 0.5 to 1 ug RNA primed by random hexamers. TCRdb re-called the immunoSEQ multiplex PCR reads with MiXCR, one entry per CDR3 protein. The sample has roughly 84,000 distinct CDR3 sequences; 95% to 96% are singletons. J is TRBJ2-5 and V is TRBV20-1; no clear D. Source material: CD8+ T cells from PBMCs. This TCR came from a human donor with Susac syndrome. CDR3 coding DNA: TGCAGTGCCGACCAGCAAGAGACCCAGTACTTC. The encoded protein is CSADQQETQYF.